This T cell receptor beta chain was recovered during a study of blood T cell repertoires in COVID-19. Authors' processing steps: Amplification with reference gene primers provided the estimates of nucleated cell counts. The table came from immunoSEQ multiplex PCR; TCRdb's copy has only in-frame clones and leaves some out. V and J calls and clone size follow that table, whereas D and trimming were derived from the DNA. This sample has some 290,000 clones, with 85% to 90% found just once. The CDR3 sequence is 13 residues long. Germline CDR1 and CDR2: LGHDT and YNNKEL (reference sequence). V shed 0 bases and J shed 6 bases, with 6 bases lying between them.

This clonotype was sampled from a woman aged 30 to 39 with COVID-19, enrolled during active disease. The genes are TRBV3-1 (or the pseudogene TRBV3-2) and TRBJ2-1; D ambiguous. The specimen was peripheral blood. The CDR3 loop is CASSQDWSNEQFF. CDR3 in DNA: TGTGCCAGCAGCCAAGATTGGAGCAATGAGCAGTTCTTC.